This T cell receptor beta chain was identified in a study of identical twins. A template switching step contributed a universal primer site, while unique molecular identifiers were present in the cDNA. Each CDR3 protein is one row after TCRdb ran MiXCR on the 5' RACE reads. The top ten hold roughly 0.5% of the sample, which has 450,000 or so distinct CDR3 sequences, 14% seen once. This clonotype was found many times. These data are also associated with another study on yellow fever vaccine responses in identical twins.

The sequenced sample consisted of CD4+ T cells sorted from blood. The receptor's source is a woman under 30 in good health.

Here the CDR3 DNA reads TGCGCCAGCAGCTTGCGACAGGGGGGTCTCAATGAGCAGTTCTTC. Its translation is CASSLRQGGLNEQFF. This chain connects TRBV5-1 to TRBJ2-1; TRBD1 agrees at 9 bases. The V gene end was trimmed by 1 base and the J gene end by 6 bases; junction bases not matched to a gene: 5. CDR3 length: 15 residues. Germline assignment: CDR1 SGHRS and CDR2 YFSETQ. The complete variable domain, with remaining parts taken from reference TRBV5-1 and TRBJ2-1, reads KAGVTQTPRYLIKTRGQQVTLSCSPISGHRSVSWYQQTPGQGLQFLFEYFSETQRNKGNFPGRFSGRQFSNSRSEMNVSTLELGDSALYLCASSLRQGGLNEQFFGPGTRLTVL.